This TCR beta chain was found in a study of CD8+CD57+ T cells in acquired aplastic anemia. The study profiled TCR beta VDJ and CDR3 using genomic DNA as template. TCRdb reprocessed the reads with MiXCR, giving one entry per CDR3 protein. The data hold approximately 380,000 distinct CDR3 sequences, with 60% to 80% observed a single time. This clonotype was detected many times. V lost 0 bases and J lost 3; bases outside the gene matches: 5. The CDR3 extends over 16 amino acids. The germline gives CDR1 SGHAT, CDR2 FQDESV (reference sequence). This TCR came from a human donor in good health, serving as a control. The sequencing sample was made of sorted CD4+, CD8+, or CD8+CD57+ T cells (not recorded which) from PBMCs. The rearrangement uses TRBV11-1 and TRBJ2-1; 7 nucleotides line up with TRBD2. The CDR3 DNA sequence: TGTGCCAGCAGCTTAGCGGGAGGGCGGATCTACAATGAGCAGTTCTTC. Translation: CASSLAGGRIYNEQFF.